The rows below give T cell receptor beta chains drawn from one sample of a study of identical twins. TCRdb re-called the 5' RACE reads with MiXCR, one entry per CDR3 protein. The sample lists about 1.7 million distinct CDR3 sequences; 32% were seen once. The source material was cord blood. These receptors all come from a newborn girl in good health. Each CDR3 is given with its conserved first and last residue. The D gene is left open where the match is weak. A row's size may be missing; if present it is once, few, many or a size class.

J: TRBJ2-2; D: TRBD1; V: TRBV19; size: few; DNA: TGTGCCAGCAACCGGGACAGGCACACCGGGGAGCTGTTTTTT; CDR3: CASNRDRHTGELFF
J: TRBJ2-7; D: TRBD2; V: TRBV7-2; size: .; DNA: TGTGCCAGCAGCTTACGACCGGGACTAGCGGTAACCAATGAGCAGTACTTC; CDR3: CASSLRPGLAVTNEQYF
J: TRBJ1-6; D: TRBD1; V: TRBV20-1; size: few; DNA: TGCAGTGCTAGGTACACAGGGGAACTTAGTTCACCCCTCCACTTT; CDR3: CSARYTGELSSPLHF
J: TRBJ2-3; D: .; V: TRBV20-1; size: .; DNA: TGCAGTGCCTTTTCTGGGGGGGCCGGCACAGATACGCAGTATTTT; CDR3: CSAFSGGAGTDTQYF
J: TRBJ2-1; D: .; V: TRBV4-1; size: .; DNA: TGCGCCAGCAACCAGGTAGCGGTTAGCTCCTACAATGAGCGGTTCTTC; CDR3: CASNQVAVSSYNERFF
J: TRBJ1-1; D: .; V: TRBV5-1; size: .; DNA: TGCGCCAGCAGCTTGGATACGGGAAGCGGGACTGAAGCTTTCTTT; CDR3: CASSLDTGSGTEAFF
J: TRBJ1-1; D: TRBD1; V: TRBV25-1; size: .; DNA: TGTGCCAGCAGTGAATTCGTAACAGGGGGGAAGGCTTTCTTT; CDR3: CASSEFVTGGKAFF
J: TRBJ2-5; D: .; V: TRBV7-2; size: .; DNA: TGTGCCAGCAGCTTGTCCCGGGCAGAAGAGACCCAGTACTTC; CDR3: CASSLSRAEETQYF
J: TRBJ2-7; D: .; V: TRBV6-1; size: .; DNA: TGTGCCAGCAGGGAGGCAGCCTACGAGCAGTACTTC; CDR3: CASREAAYEQYF
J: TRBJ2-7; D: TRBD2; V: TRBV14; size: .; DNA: TGTGCCAGCAGCCAACAGAGGCTAGCGGGAGTCCATGAGCAGTACTTC; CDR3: CASSQQRLAGVHEQYF
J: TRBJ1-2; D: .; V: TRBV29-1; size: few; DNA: TGCAGCGTTTCCGAGGGAGGCGGCTACACCTTC; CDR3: CSVSEGGGYTF
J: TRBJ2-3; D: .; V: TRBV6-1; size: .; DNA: TGTGCCAGCAGTGAAGTGGCAGGCGGGGTAACAGATACGCAGTATTTT; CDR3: CASSEVAGGVTDTQYF
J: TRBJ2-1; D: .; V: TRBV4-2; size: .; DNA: TGTGCCAGCAGCCAAGACCCAGTACTAGCCTACCTCTACAATGAGCAGTTCTTC; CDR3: CASSQDPVLAYLYNEQFF
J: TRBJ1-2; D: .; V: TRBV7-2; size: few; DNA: TGTGCCAGCAGCGGGACGGCCGTTAGCTATGGCTACACCTTC; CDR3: CASSGTAVSYGYTF
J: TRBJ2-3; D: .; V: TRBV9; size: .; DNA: TGTGCCAGCAGCGAAGGGCCTTCTAGCACAGATACGCAGTATTTT; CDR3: CASSEGPSSTDTQYF
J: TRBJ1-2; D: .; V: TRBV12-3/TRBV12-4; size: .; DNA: TGTGCCAGCAGTTTATGGTCAGGCCTAGCTAACTATGGCTACACCTTC; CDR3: CASSLWSGLANYGYTF
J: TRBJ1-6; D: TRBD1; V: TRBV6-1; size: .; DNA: TGTGCCAGCAGTGATAGGGCAGGGGGTAATTCACCCCTCCACTTT; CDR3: CASSDRAGGNSPLHF
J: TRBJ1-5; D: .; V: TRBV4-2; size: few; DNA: TGTGCCAGCAGCCAAGATAATATGGCTGGCAGGGGATATCAGCCCCAGCATTTT; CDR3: CASSQDNMAGRGYQPQHF
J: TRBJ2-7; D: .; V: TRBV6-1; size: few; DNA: TGTGCCAGCACAATAGGACAGTCTGCGGGCGAGCAGTACTTC; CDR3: CASTIGQSAGEQYF
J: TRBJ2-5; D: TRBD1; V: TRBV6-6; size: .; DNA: TGTGCCAGCAGTTCATCACTTTCAGGGGGCACCTACAATGAGCAGTACTTC; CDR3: CASSSSLSGGTYNEQYF
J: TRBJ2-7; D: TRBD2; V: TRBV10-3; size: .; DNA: TGTGCCATCAGTCCTCTAGCGGGAGCTTCGTACGAGCAGTACTTC; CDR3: CAISPLAGASYEQYF
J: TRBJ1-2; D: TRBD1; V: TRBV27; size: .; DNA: TGTGCCAGCAGCTGGGACAGGAGCTATGGCTGCACCTTC; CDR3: CASSWDRSYGCTF
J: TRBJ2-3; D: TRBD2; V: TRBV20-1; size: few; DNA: TGCAGTGCTTCGCTAGCGGCCCAAACAGATACGCAGTATTTT; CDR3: CSASLAAQTDTQYF
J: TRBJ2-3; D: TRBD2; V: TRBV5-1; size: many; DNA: TGCGCCAGCAGCTTAGTGACTAGCGGCAGCACAGATACGCAGTATTTT; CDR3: CASSLVTSGSTDTQYF
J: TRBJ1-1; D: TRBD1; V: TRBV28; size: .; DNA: TGTGCCTGCACAGGGGGGGGTGTAGAAGCTTTCTTT; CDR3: CACTGGGVEAFF
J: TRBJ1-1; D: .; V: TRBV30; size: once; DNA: TGTGCCTGGAGTAGACAGGAGAACACTGAAGCTTTCTTT; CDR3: CAWSRQENTEAFF
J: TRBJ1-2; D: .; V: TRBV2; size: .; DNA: TGTGCCAGCAGTGAAGCGCTGGCGGAACGGAGGAAGTTTGACACCTTC; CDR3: CASSEALAERRKFDTF
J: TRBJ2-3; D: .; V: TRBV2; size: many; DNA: TGTGCCAGCAGTGAAGGGGCTCGGGAGTTGGATACGCAGTATTTT; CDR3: CASSEGARELDTQYF
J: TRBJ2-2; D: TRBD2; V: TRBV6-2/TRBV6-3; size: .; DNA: TGTGCCAGCAGTTACGAACTAGCGGGAGTGACCGGGGAGCTGTTTTTT; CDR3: CASSYELAGVTGELFF
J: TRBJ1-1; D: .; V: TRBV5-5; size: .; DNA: TGTGCCAGCAGCTTGGTAGCCCCCCCGGGCACTGAAGCTTTCTTT; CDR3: CASSLVAPPGTEAFF
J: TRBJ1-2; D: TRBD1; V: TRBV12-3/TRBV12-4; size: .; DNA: TGTGCCATCAGCCCTACAGGGGGCAATGGCTACACCTTC; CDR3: CAISPTGGNGYTF
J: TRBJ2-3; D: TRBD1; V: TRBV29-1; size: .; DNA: TGCAGCGTTACACAGGGGGAGCCAGATACGCAGTATTTT; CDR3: CSVTQGEPDTQYF
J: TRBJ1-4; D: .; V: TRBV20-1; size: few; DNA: TGCAGTGCTAGGGGGGACCGAAAACTGTTTTTT; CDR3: CSARGDRKLFF
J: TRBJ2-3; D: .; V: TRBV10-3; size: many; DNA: TGTGCCACCCAGTCTCGGGGTCTCACCGGGGATACGCAGTATTTT; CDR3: CATQSRGLTGDTQYF
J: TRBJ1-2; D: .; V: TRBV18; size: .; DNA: TGTGCCAGCTCACCTAACGCTAACTATGGCTACACCTTC; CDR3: CASSPNANYGYTF
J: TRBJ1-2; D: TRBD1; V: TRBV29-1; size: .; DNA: TGCAGCGTTGCAACCGGGACAGGCGACTATGGCTACACCTTC; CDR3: CSVATGTGDYGYTF
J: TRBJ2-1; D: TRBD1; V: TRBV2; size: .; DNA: TGTGCCAGCGGCCGGGACAGGGCTTCCAATGAGCAGTTCTTC; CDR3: CASGRDRASNEQFF
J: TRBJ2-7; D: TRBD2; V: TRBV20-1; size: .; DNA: TGCAGTGCTAGTTCCGGAGCGGGATGGGACGAGCAGTACTTC; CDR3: CSASSGAGWDEQYF
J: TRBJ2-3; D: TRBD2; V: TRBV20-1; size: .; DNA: TGCAGTGCTAGGGGGCTAGCGGAAGGGCTCACAGATACGCAGTATTTT; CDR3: CSARGLAEGLTDTQYF
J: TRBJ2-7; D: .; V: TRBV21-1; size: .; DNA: TGTGCCAGCAGCAAAGCCACCCCCTTGGAGCAGTACTTC; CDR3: CASSKATPLEQYF
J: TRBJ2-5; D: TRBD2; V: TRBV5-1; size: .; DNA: TGCGCCAGCAGCCGCTTGGCTAGCGGGGTGTACAATGAGCAGTACTTC; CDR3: CASSRLASGVYNEQYF
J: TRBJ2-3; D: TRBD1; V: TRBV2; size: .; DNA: TGTGCCAGCAAGAAAAGACAGGGAAGGAGCACAGATACGCAGTATTTT; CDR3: CASKKRQGRSTDTQYF
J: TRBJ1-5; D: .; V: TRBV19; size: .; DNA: TGTGCCAGTAGCCAGCGAGCAGGGGATCACCAGCATTTT; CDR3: CASSQRAGDHQHF
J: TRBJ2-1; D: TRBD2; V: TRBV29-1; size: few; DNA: TGCAGCGTTGATAGCGGGAGCTCCTACAATGAGCAGTTCTTC; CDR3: CSVDSGSSYNEQFF
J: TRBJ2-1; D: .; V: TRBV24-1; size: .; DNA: TGTGCCACCAGTGATTTGAGGGGGAGTGGGAATGAGCAGTTCTTC; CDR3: CATSDLRGSGNEQFF
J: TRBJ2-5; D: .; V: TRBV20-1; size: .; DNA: TGCAGTGCTGGCTTGAGCAGAGAGACCCAGTACTTC; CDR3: CSAGLSRETQYF
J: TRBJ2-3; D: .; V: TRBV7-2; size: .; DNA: TGTGCCAGCAGCTTAGGCTACGGGAAGAGCACAGATACGCAGTATTTT; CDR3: CASSLGYGKSTDTQYF
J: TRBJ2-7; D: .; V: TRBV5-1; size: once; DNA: TGCGCCAGCAGCTTGGATGGGGCATCCCTCGAGCAGTACTTC; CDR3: CASSLDGASLEQYF
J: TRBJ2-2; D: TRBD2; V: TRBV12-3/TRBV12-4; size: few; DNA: TGTGCCAGCAGTTTCCATACCGGGACTAGCGCCGGGGAGCTGTTTTTT; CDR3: CASSFHTGTSAGELFF
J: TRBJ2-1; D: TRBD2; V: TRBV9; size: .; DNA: TGTGCCAGCAGCGTGCGGGGGGGGATTTACAATGAGCAGTTCTTC; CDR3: CASSVRGGIYNEQFF
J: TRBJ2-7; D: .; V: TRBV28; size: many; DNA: TGTGCCAGCAGTTTAACCAGGGGCGAGAGCTACGAGCAGTACTTC; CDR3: CASSLTRGESYEQYF
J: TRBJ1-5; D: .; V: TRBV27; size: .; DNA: TGTGCCAGCAGTTCCCGCGGTAGGAACAGCAATCAGCCCCAGCATTTT; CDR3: CASSSRGRNSNQPQHF
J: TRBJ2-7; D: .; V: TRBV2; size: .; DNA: TGTGCCAGCAGTGAAGACAATGAGCAGTACTTC; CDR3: CASSEDNEQYF
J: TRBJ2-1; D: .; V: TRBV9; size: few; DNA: TGTGCCAGCAGCGTTACCCGCGGGGACTACAATGAGCAGTTCTTC; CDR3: CASSVTRGDYNEQFF
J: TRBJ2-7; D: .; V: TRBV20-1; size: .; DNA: TGCAGTGCCTCTTCACTGTTCCCCTACGAGCAGTACTTC; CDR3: CSASSLFPYEQYF
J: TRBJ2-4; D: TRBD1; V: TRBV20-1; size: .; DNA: TGCAGTGCTAGACAGGGGGCAAACATTCAGTACTTC; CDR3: CSARQGANIQYF
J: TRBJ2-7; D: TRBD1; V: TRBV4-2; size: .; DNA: TGTGCCAGCAGCCTCCCCGGGACAGGGGGCAGGGAGCAGTACTTC; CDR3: CASSLPGTGGREQYF
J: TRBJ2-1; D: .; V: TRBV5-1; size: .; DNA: TGCGCCAGCAGCTTGGTCGGCAGGGGTCGCTACAATGAGCAGTTCTTC; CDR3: CASSLVGRGRYNEQFF